What follows are 23 T cell receptor beta chains derived from one specimen sequenced in a study of T cells in Graves' hyperthyroidism and ophthalmopathy. Using RNA transcripts as the source, TCR beta CDR3 regions were amplified. The HTBI primer set served for first-round RT-PCR of the TCR CDR3. TCRdb called the multiplex PCR reads again in MiXCR, with one record for every CDR3 protein. The sample has approximately 520,000 distinct CDR3 sequences, roughly 20% seen once. The specimen sequenced was blood. These receptors came from a man younger than 35 with Graves' hyperthyroidism.

V is TRBV10-3 and J is TRBJ1-1; maybe TRBD1 (5 bases). CDR1 is ENHRY, CDR2 SYGVKD, per germline. This CDR3 region has 14 residues. Deletions cut 1 base from V and 3 bases from J, with 9 bases between. For the CDR3, the DNA is TGTGCCATCAGTGAGTTGGGGGTGGACACTGAAGCTTTCTTT. Translated, it gives CAISELGVDTEAFF.

On this clonotype: This may arise from a read error, as a much more abundant clone is one base away. The chain has TRBV6-2 or TRBV6-3 and TRBJ2-7; 9 bases agree with TRBD1. V shed 4 bases and J 7 bases; nucleotides not matched to a gene: 14. Germline-derived CDR1 and CDR2 are MNHEY and SVGEGT. CDR3 length: 16 residues. The CDR3 DNA reads TGTGCCAGCAGTTCGCCTCCTCCGGACAGGGGCGAAGAGCAGTACTTC. Residues: CASSSPPPDRGEEQYF.

The rearrangement joins TRBV20-1 to TRBJ1-5, with a possible D match to TRBD1 (5 bases). CDR1 and CDR2 from the germline V gene are DFQATT and SNEGSKA (reference sequence). The CDR3 totals 15 residues. V lost 2 bases and J lost 1, with 12 bases in between. The CDR3, as DNA: TGCAGTGCTAGACCTTTGGGGCAGAGCAATCAGCCCCAGCATTTT. Translation: CSARPLGQSNQPQHF.

Here the CDR3 reads CATSDLGRVDGETQYF. The CDR3 DNA reads TGTGCCACCAGTGATTTGGGCCGGGTGGATGGAGAGACCCAGTACTTC. The chain joins TRBV24-1 to TRBJ2-5, with no clear D. Trimming removed 0 bases at V and 4 bases at J, with 14 bases between. Germline CDR1 and CDR2: KGHDR and SFDVKD. This CDR3 is 16 amino acids long.

The chain is built from TRBV20-1 and TRBJ1-5; possible D gene TRBD1, 5 bases. The germline V and J ends were trimmed by 5 bases and 7 bases, with 18 bases remaining between them. CDR1 is DFQATT, CDR2 SNEGSKA, per germline (reference sequence). The CDR3 runs 14 residues. CDR3 DNA sequence: TGCAGTGCTGGTCGTGCGAGGGGCAGGCAGCCCCAGCATTTT. Encoded protein: CSAGRARGRQPQHF.

This clonotype was seen a handful of times. V is TRBV2 and J is TRBJ1-5; 8 bases match TRBD1. V shed 5 bases, J shed 2 bases, and the junction held 14 bases outside the gene matches. The CDR3 covers 18 residues. Germline CDR1 is SNHLY and CDR2 is FYNNEI. The CDR3 nucleotides are TGTGCCAGCAGTTCTCTCGCGGACAGGGCCTATGGCAATCAGCCCCAGCATTTT. Translating it yields CASSSLADRAYGNQPQHF. Combining the CDR3 with reference TRBV2 and TRBJ1-5 gives the whole variable domain EPEVTQTPSHQVTQMGQEVILRCVPISNHLYFYWYRQILGQKVEFLVSFYNNEISEKSEIFDDQFSVERPDGSNFTLKIRSTKLEDSAMYFCASSSLADRAYGNQPQHFGDGTRLSIL.

Concerning this clonotype: Possible read error: a much larger clone is one base away. The J gene is TRBJ1-1, the V gene TRBV20-1; unclear D gene. V lost 0 bases and J lost 1, with 6 bases in between. The CDR3 has 13 residues. Germline V CDR1 and CDR2: DFQATT, SNEGSKA (reference sequence). The chain's CDR3 is CSARDLPNTEAFF. The CDR3 DNA reads TGCAGTGCTAGAGACCTCCCGAACACTGAAGCTTTCTTT.

There are many counts of this clonotype. The J gene is TRBJ2-2, the V gene TRBV13, with D unresolved. Germline CDR1 PRHDT, CDR2 FYEKMQ (reference sequence). V was pared by 1 base and J by 4 bases, with 7 bases between. This CDR3 is 14 amino acids long. The CDR3 bases are TGTGCCAGCAGCTTAGCACCGTTCACCGGGGAGCTGTTTTTT. This gives the protein CASSLAPFTGELFF. Using reference TRBV13 and TRBJ2-2 for the parts outside the CDR3, the full variable domain is AAGVIQSPRHLIKEKRETATLKCYPIPRHDTVYWYQQGPGQDPQFLISFYEKMQSDKGSIPDRFSAQQFSDYHSELNMSSLELGDSALYFCASSLAPFTGELFFGEGSRLTVL.

This clonotype was found many times. The rearrangement joins TRBV6-2 or TRBV6-3 to TRBJ1-2, with D unclear. V was clipped by 2 bases and J by 5 bases, with 12 bases between them. Germline loops: CDR1 MNHEY, CDR2 SVGEGT. The CDR3 spans 14 residues. The CDR3 nucleotides are TGTGCCAGCAGTTACCGGCAACCTGGGTATGGCTACACCTTC. Amino acids: CASSYRQPGYGYTF.

This clonotype was detected ten times or more. V usage is TRBV27 and J usage is TRBJ1-2, with D possibly matching TRBD1 (5 bases). This CDR3 spans 17 amino acids. Germline CDR1 reads MNHEY; CDR2 reads SMNVEV (reference sequence). Trimming left V 5 bases short and J 1 base short, with 20 bases between. The CDR3 here is CASSSGAGLALNYGYTF. In nucleotides, the CDR3 is TGTGCCAGCAGTAGCGGGGCAGGGCTAGCGCTTAACTATGGCTACACCTTC.

This clonotype was recorded at least ten times. One junction end does not reproduce the germline sequence, and a read error may be involved. The rearrangement links TRBV28 to TRBJ1-1; 9 bases align to TRBD1. This CDR3 has 13 residues. The germline V gene has CDR1 MDHEN and CDR2 SYDVKM. DNA for the CDR3: TGTGCCAGCAGCTTGACAGGGGGGACTGAAGCTTCCTTT. Translation: CASSLTGGTEASF.

This chain uses TRBV20-1 with TRBJ2-7; 10 positions agree with TRBD1. The V and J ends lost 3 bases and 0 bases, in that order; junction bases with no gene match: 8. The V gene's germline CDR1 is DFQATT and CDR2 SNEGSKA (reference sequence). This CDR3 region has 16 residues. The chain's CDR3 is CSASHPGQGVSYEQYF. The CDR3, as DNA: TGCAGTGCTAGCCACCCCGGACAGGGGGTCTCCTACGAGCAGTACTTC.

This chain joins TRBV9 and TRBJ1-1; D may be TRBD1 (5 bases). This CDR3 has 13 residues. The V gene's germline CDR1 is SGDLS and CDR2 YYNGEE. V lost 3 bases and J 7 bases, leaving 13 bases between the germline ends. CDR3 sequence: CASSARGVGEAFF. The CDR3 bases are TGTGCCAGCAGCGCACGGGGGGTAGGTGAAGCTTTCTTT. The whole variable domain, remainder taken from reference TRBV9 and TRBJ1-1, is DSGVTQTPKHLITATGQRVTLRCSPRSGDLSVYWYQQSLDQGLQFLIQYYNGEERAKGNILERFSAQQFPDLHSELNLSSLELGDSALYFCASSARGVGEAFFGQGTRLTVV.

Of note for this clonotype: One junction end disagrees with the germline gene, perhaps due to a read error. The chain joins TRBV2 to TRBJ2-7; TRBD1 matches 9 bases. The germline V gene has CDR1 SNHLY and CDR2 FYNNEI. This CDR3 is 14 amino acids long. The DNA for the CDR3 is TGTGCCATCAGTAGGACAGGGGACTCCTACGAGCAGTACTTC. The encoded protein is CAISRTGDSYEQYF.

Many counts were recorded for this clonotype. The chain recombines TRBV5-1 with TRBJ1-1; D remains unclear. Trimming removed 6 bases from V and 1 base from J, with 10 bases in between. CDR1 and CDR2 from the germline V gene are SGHRS and YFSETQ. The CDR3 has 13 residues. The DNA of the CDR3 is TGCGCCAGCAAACTGGGGAGGAACACTGAAGCTTTCTTT. Its protein product is CASKLGRNTEAFF.

There are many counts of this clonotype. This chain connects TRBV2 to TRBJ2-5, with D perhaps being TRBD1 or TRBD2 (5 bases each). The germline V and J ends were trimmed by 2 bases and 0 bases, with 13 bases remaining between them. The germline CDR1 and CDR2 sequences are SNHLY and FYNNEI. The CDR3 runs 16 residues. The CDR3 DNA reads as TGTGCCAGCAGTGAAAGCTGGGACCAGTACCAAGAGACCCAGTACTTC. This codes for CASSESWDQYQETQYF.

Comments on this clonotype: An end of the junction does not agree with germline; a read error may underlie this. The chain employs TRBV28 and TRBJ1-5; D remains unclear. Per germline, CDR1 MDHEN and CDR2 SYDVKM. The CDR3 contains 16 residues. The CDR3 DNA follows: TGTGCCAGCACCCAGAGAGGGCAGGCACCCAATCAGCACCAGCATTTT. This gives the protein CASTQRGQAPNQHQHF.

Many counts were recorded for this clonotype. CDR3 nucleotides: TGTGCCAGCAGGTGGACAGCTGGAATCGGGGAGCTGTTTTTT. Protein product: CASRWTAGIGELFF. The rearrangement uses TRBV12-3 or TRBV12-4 and TRBJ2-2, with a weak D call TRBD1 (6 bases). The germline V and J ends were trimmed by 6 bases and 7 bases, with 15 bases remaining between them. CDR3 length equals 14 residues.

This clonotype has ten or more counts. This chain uses TRBV7-8 with TRBJ2-2; no definite D call. CDR3 length: 16 residues. V lost 3 bases to trimming and J lost 1 base, with 12 bases between them. Germline V gene data show CDR1 as SGHVS and CDR2 as FQNEAQ. This CDR3 is CASSFNGDGNTGELFF. In DNA form, the CDR3 reads TGTGCCAGCAGCTTTAACGGTGACGGGAACACCGGGGAGCTGTTTTTT.

This clonotype showed up many times. J is TRBJ2-7 and V is TRBV2; D unclear. The CDR3 loop spans 11 amino acids. V was shortened by 9 bases and J by 4 bases, with 10 bases between the two germline ends. Looked up from germline, CDR1 is SNHLY and CDR2 is FYNNEI. CDR3 bases: TGTGCCAGTCCCCCCGGGTACGAGCAGTACTTC. Translated: CASPPGYEQYF.

This clonotype was counted ten times or more. The rearrangement joins TRBV6-5 to TRBJ2-7; D not certain. Germline-derived CDR1 and CDR2 are MNHEY and SVGAGI. This CDR3 contains 12 residues. Trimming took 2 bases from V and 3 from J, leaving 5 bases between them. This CDR3 is CASSYRVYEQYF. The CDR3 nucleotides read TGTGCCAGCAGTTACAGGGTCTACGAGCAGTACTTC.

This clonotype was detected only a few times. The rearrangement joins TRBV27 to TRBJ2-5; D may correspond to TRBD1 or TRBD2 (6 bases each). Trimming cost V 5 bases and J 3 bases, with 22 bases left between them. Germline V CDR1 and CDR2: MNHEY, SMNVEV (reference sequence). The CDR3 sequence is 17 residues long. For the CDR3, the DNA is TGTGCCAGCAGTATAGGGGGACCTCCCGGGACTGAAGAGACCCAGTACTTC. The encoded protein is CASSIGGPPGTEETQYF.

The chain has TRBV12-3 or TRBV12-4 and TRBJ1-2; D is ambiguous. V was shortened by 6 bases and J by 0 bases, with 8 bases between the two germline ends. The CDR3 extends over 13 amino acids. The CDR3 sequence is CASRRGANYGYTF. CDR3 nucleotides: TGTGCCAGCAGGCGGGGAGCTAACTATGGCTACACCTTC.